Listed below are T cell receptor beta chains from one sample, sequenced in a study of T cell responses to AZD1222 COVID-19 vaccine. Assay used: immunoSEQ multiplex PCR; TCRdb lists only in-frame clones, some missing. Counted here are some 110,000 clones, around 89% occurring once; the ten biggest clones make up just over 3.5%. Material: peripheral blood, obtained 28 days after the second AZD1222 dose. These receptor sequences come from an adult who received the AZD1222 COVID-19 vaccine. Both conserved end residues are part of each CDR3. D genes are given only for firm matches. Size is stated for part of the rows, as once, few or many counts, or as a class when the clone is expanded.

CDR3 protein: CASSPRDGNEQYF
CDR3 DNA: TGTGCCAGCAGCCCACGGGACGGGAACGAGCAGTACTTC
J gene: TRBJ2-7
D gene: .
CDR3 length: 13
clone size: .
V gene: TRBV9

CDR3 protein: CASSFGAVETQYF
CDR3 DNA: TGTGCCAGCAGTTTTGGGGCTGTGGAGACCCAGTACTTC
J gene: TRBJ2-5
D gene: .
CDR3 length: 13
clone size: once
V gene: TRBV12-3/TRBV12-4

CDR3 protein: CATPWNTEAFF
CDR3 DNA: TGTGCCACGCCATGGAACACTGAAGCTTTCTTT
J gene: TRBJ1-1
D gene: .
CDR3 length: 11
clone size: .
V gene: TRBV7-4

CDR3 protein: CASSLAGTGGYNEQFF
CDR3 DNA: TGCGCCAGCAGCTTGGCCGGGACAGGGGGGTACAATGAGCAGTTCTTC
J gene: TRBJ2-1
D gene: TRBD1
CDR3 length: 16
clone size: once
V gene: TRBV5-1

CDR3 protein: CASSLEGGYEQYF
CDR3 DNA: TGTGCCAGCAGCTTAGAGGGGGGGTACGAGCAGTACTTC
J gene: TRBJ2-7
D gene: .
CDR3 length: 13
clone size: .
V gene: TRBV7-2

CDR3 protein: CASVRSGNTIYF
CDR3 DNA: TGTGCCAGCGTGCGGTCTGGAAACACCATATATTTT
J gene: TRBJ1-3
D gene: .
CDR3 length: 12
clone size: .
V gene: TRBV6-5

CDR3 protein: CAIRAGPQETQYF
CDR3 DNA: TGTGCCATCAGGGCTGGGCCCCAAGAGACCCAGTACTTC
J gene: TRBJ2-5
D gene: .
CDR3 length: 13
clone size: .
V gene: TRBV10-3

CDR3 protein: CASSQLGGGETQYF
CDR3 DNA: TGTGCCAGCAGCCAATTAGGGGGCGGGGAGACCCAGTACTTC
J gene: TRBJ2-5
D gene: TRBD1
CDR3 length: 14
clone size: .
V gene: TRBV7-2

CDR3 protein: CASSYREGQPQHF
CDR3 DNA: TGTGCCAGCAGCTACAGGGAGGGGCAGCCCCAGCATTTT
J gene: TRBJ1-5
D gene: .
CDR3 length: 13
clone size: .
V gene: TRBV7-2

CDR3 protein: CASSQDRGLNYGYTF
CDR3 DNA: TGCGCCAGCAGCCAAGACAGGGGGCTCAACTATGGCTACACCTTC
J gene: TRBJ1-2
D gene: TRBD1
CDR3 length: 15
clone size: .
V gene: TRBV4-3

CDR3 protein: CSASFAGAGYTF
CDR3 DNA: TGCAGTGCTAGTTTTGCAGGGGCTGGCTACACCTTC
J gene: TRBJ1-2
D gene: .
CDR3 length: 12
clone size: once
V gene: TRBV20-1

CDR3 protein: CASSSLVGSYGYTF
CDR3 DNA: TGTGCCAGCAGTTCATTAGTGGGCAGCTATGGCTACACCTTC
J gene: TRBJ1-2
D gene: .
CDR3 length: 14
clone size: .
V gene: TRBV28

CDR3 protein: CASSIGGGNTEAFF
CDR3 DNA: TGTGCCAGTAGTATAGGGGGGGGTAACACTGAAGCTTTCTTT
J gene: TRBJ1-1
D gene: .
CDR3 length: 14
clone size: .
V gene: TRBV19

CDR3 protein: CASSPPTMGELNYGYTF
CDR3 DNA: TGTGCCAGCAGCCCCCCGACGATGGGAGAGCTAAACTATGGCTACACCTTC
J gene: TRBJ1-2
D gene: .
CDR3 length: 17
clone size: .
V gene: TRBV3-1/TRBV3-2

CDR3 protein: CASSDALEPGEKLFF
CDR3 DNA: TGTGCCAGCTCAGATGCACTAGAACCGGGAGAAAAACTGTTTTTT
J gene: TRBJ1-4
D gene: .
CDR3 length: 15
clone size: .
V gene: TRBV18

CDR3 protein: CASSSPLPILTNTEAFF
CDR3 DNA: TGTGCCAGCAGCTCCCCCCTTCCAATATTGACGAACACTGAAGCTTTCTTT
J gene: TRBJ1-1
D gene: .
CDR3 length: 17
clone size: .
V gene: TRBV7-9

CDR3 protein: CASSLNDGEKLFF
CDR3 DNA: TGTGCCAGCAGCTTAAACGATGGTGAAAAACTGTTTTTT
J gene: TRBJ1-4
D gene: .
CDR3 length: 13
clone size: .
V gene: TRBV11-2

CDR3 protein: CASTLGKDSPLHF
CDR3 DNA: TGTGCCAGCACCCTGGGGAAGGATTCACCCCTCCACTTT
J gene: TRBJ1-6
D gene: .
CDR3 length: 13
clone size: .
V gene: TRBV6-6

CDR3 protein: CASSFLGGTEAFF
CDR3 DNA: TGTGCCAGCAGCTTCTTGGGGGGCACTGAAGCTTTCTTT
J gene: TRBJ1-1
D gene: .
CDR3 length: 13
clone size: .
V gene: TRBV11-3

CDR3 protein: CASSLRSPNTEAFF
CDR3 DNA: TGTGCCAGCAGCTTAAGGTCCCCTAACACTGAAGCTTTCTTT
J gene: TRBJ1-1
D gene: .
CDR3 length: 14
clone size: .
V gene: TRBV7-2

CDR3 protein: CASSFNRDTEAFF
CDR3 DNA: TGTGCCAGCAGCTTTAATCGGGACACTGAAGCTTTCTTT
J gene: TRBJ1-1
D gene: .
CDR3 length: 13
clone size: .
V gene: TRBV7-9

CDR3 protein: CANLEGTVIKNTEAFF
CDR3 DNA: TGTGCCAACCTGGAGGGGACAGTTATTAAGAACACTGAAGCTTTCTTT
J gene: TRBJ1-1
D gene: TRBD1
CDR3 length: 16
clone size: .
V gene: TRBV19

CDR3 protein: CASSHRDSETHYGYTF
CDR3 DNA: TGTGCCAGCAGTCACCGGGACAGCGAAACCCACTATGGCTACACCTTC
J gene: TRBJ1-2
D gene: TRBD1
CDR3 length: 16
clone size: .
V gene: TRBV27

CDR3 protein: CASSQGVGTEAFF
CDR3 DNA: TGTGCCAGTAGTCAAGGGGTGGGGACTGAAGCTTTCTTT
J gene: TRBJ1-1
D gene: .
CDR3 length: 13
clone size: .
V gene: TRBV19

CDR3 protein: CASSQGRGNQPQHF
CDR3 DNA: TGTGCCAGCAGTCAGGGAAGGGGAAATCAGCCCCAGCATTTT
J gene: TRBJ1-5
D gene: .
CDR3 length: 14
clone size: few
V gene: TRBV7-9

CDR3 protein: CAISEDAATYNEQFF
CDR3 DNA: TGTGCCATCAGTGAGGATGCCGCCACCTACAATGAGCAGTTCTTC
J gene: TRBJ2-1
D gene: .
CDR3 length: 15
clone size: .
V gene: TRBV10-3

CDR3 protein: CASRELTNTEAFF
CDR3 DNA: TGTGCCAGCAGGGAGCTTACGAACACTGAAGCTTTCTTT
J gene: TRBJ1-1
D gene: .
CDR3 length: 13
clone size: .
V gene: TRBV12-3/TRBV12-4

CDR3 protein: CASSPPGLDYGYTF
CDR3 DNA: TGTGCCAGCAGCCCCCCCGGACTTGACTATGGCTACACCTTC
J gene: TRBJ1-2
D gene: .
CDR3 length: 14
clone size: .
V gene: TRBV5-4

CDR3 protein: CASSRISGGYTGELFF
CDR3 DNA: TGTGCCAGCAGCCGAATTAGCGGGGGTTACACCGGGGAGCTGTTTTTT
J gene: TRBJ2-2
D gene: TRBD2
CDR3 length: 16
clone size: once
V gene: TRBV3-1/TRBV3-2

CDR3 protein: CASSYRGPDEQYF
CDR3 DNA: TGTGCCAGCAGTTACAGAGGTCCCGACGAGCAGTACTTC
J gene: TRBJ2-7
D gene: .
CDR3 length: 13
clone size: .
V gene: TRBV6-5

CDR3 protein: CASSLGGGSGYTF
CDR3 DNA: TGTGCCAGCAGCTTAGGCGGGGGAAGCGGCTACACCTTC
J gene: TRBJ1-2
D gene: .
CDR3 length: 13
clone size: once
V gene: TRBV7-2

CDR3 protein: CASSLDRVGYGYTF
CDR3 DNA: TGTGCCAGCAGCTTAGATAGGGTAGGGTATGGCTACACCTTC
J gene: TRBJ1-2
D gene: .
CDR3 length: 14
clone size: .
V gene: TRBV7-2

CDR3 protein: CASSQRSATSGTSYEQYF
CDR3 DNA: TGCGCCAGCAGCCAACGTTCTGCGACTAGCGGAACTTCCTACGAGCAGTACTTC
J gene: TRBJ2-7
D gene: TRBD2
CDR3 length: 18
clone size: few
V gene: TRBV4-3

CDR3 protein: CATRRSNEKLFF
CDR3 DNA: TGTGCCACGAGAAGGAGTAATGAAAAACTGTTTTTT
J gene: TRBJ1-4
D gene: .
CDR3 length: 12
clone size: .
V gene: TRBV24-1

CDR3 protein: CASSQWNNSPLHF
CDR3 DNA: TGTGCCAGCAGCCAATGGAATAATTCACCCCTCCACTTT
J gene: TRBJ1-6
D gene: .
CDR3 length: 13
clone size: .
V gene: TRBV4-2

CDR3 protein: CASRSKTASPYEQYF
CDR3 DNA: TGTGCCAGCAGATCAAAGACAGCATCACCCTACGAGCAGTACTTC
J gene: TRBJ2-7
D gene: .
CDR3 length: 15
clone size: .
V gene: TRBV6-5

CDR3 protein: CASSLVALSWETQYF
CDR3 DNA: TGTGCCAGCAGCTTAGTGGCGCTATCCTGGGAGACCCAGTACTTC
J gene: TRBJ2-5
D gene: .
CDR3 length: 15
clone size: .
V gene: TRBV11-2

CDR3 protein: CASSFMVSGNTIYF
CDR3 DNA: TGTGCCAGCAGCTTCATGGTCTCTGGAAACACCATATATTTT
J gene: TRBJ1-3
D gene: .
CDR3 length: 14
clone size: .
V gene: TRBV7-9

CDR3 protein: CASSLAGGAYGYTF
CDR3 DNA: TGTGCCAGCAGCTTAGCCGGAGGGGCCTATGGCTACACCTTC
J gene: TRBJ1-2
D gene: .
CDR3 length: 14
clone size: .
V gene: TRBV13

CDR3 protein: CASSLSTGGYGYTF
CDR3 DNA: TGCGCCAGCAGCTTGTCGACAGGGGGCTATGGCTACACCTTC
J gene: TRBJ1-2
D gene: TRBD1
CDR3 length: 14
clone size: .
V gene: TRBV5-1

CDR3 protein: CASSQPGTGVYGYTF
CDR3 DNA: TGTGCCAGCAGCCAACCCGGGACAGGGGTCTATGGCTACACCTTC
J gene: TRBJ1-2
D gene: TRBD1
CDR3 length: 15
clone size: .
V gene: TRBV3-1/TRBV3-2

CDR3 protein: CAISEFRLFNEQFF
CDR3 DNA: TGTGCCATCAGTGAGTTTCGACTTTTCAATGAGCAGTTCTTC
J gene: TRBJ2-1
D gene: .
CDR3 length: 14
clone size: .
V gene: TRBV10-3